This T cell receptor (beta chain) was sequenced during a study of cytomegalovirus exposure and HLA in healthy donors. Germline assignment: CDR1 MNHNS and CDR2 SASEGT. V lost 6 bases to trimming and J lost 5 bases, with 19 bases between them. The CDR3 has 15 amino acids. Comment on this clone: Its target is not known.

Broader study findings: Through in vitro validation, three CMV-associated chains were shown to be specific for CMV antigens.

Vbeta (60) and Jbeta (13) primers were used in the PCR. TCRdb's table, derived via immunoSEQ multiplex PCR, lists solely in-frame clones and lacks some. The sample carries 150,000 to 200,000 clones, about 83% recorded once. This chain joins TRBV6-1 and TRBJ2-5, with D perhaps TRBD2 (6 bases). Sequencing was done on a sample of PBMCs. The origin of this receptor is a woman in her thirties in good health and CMV-seropositive. The DNA of the CDR3 is TGTGCCAGCAGCGCCTCGGTGGGGGGTCGGGAGACCCAGTACTTC. It codes for CASSASVGGRETQYF.